The 6 T cell receptor beta chains below come from one sample, sequenced in a study of cytomegalovirus exposure and HLA in healthy donors. It was with 60 Vbeta and 13 Jbeta primers that the PCR ran. The assay was immunoSEQ multiplex PCR, and TCRdb's table has in-frame clones only and misses some. The sample holds about 180,000 clones, 70% to 85% seen once. The specimen sequenced was PBMCs. The receptors were gathered from a man between 18 and 35 years old in good health and CMV-seronegative.

The rearrangement uses TRBV5-1 and TRBJ1-3, with D possibly matching TRBD1 (6 bases). CDR1 and CDR2 (germline): SGHRS, YFSETQ. The CDR3 runs 16 residues. The germline V and J ends were trimmed by 4 bases and 0 bases, with 14 bases remaining between them. The CDR3 loop is CASSGVGQHSGNTIYF. CDR3 DNA sequence: TGCGCCAGCAGCGGAGTCGGACAGCACTCTGGAAACACCATATATTTT. Variable domain in full (rest from reference TRBV5-1 and TRBJ1-3): KAGVTQTPRYLIKTRGQQVTLSCSPISGHRSVSWYQQTPGQGLQFLFEYFSETQRNKGNFPGRFSGRQFSNSRSEMNVSTLELGDSALYLCASSGVGQHSGNTIYFGEGSWLTVV.

The chain carries TRBV7-3 and TRBJ1-1; tentatively, D is TRBD1 (5 bases). CDR1 and CDR2 from the germline V gene are SGHTA and FQGTGA. The CDR3 loop spans 14 amino acids. V was clipped by 2 bases and J by 5 bases, with 12 bases between them. This CDR3 is CASSLSGVGTEAFF. DNA of the CDR3: TGTGCCAGCAGCTTATCGGGGGTGGGAACTGAAGCTTTCTTT. Combining the CDR3 with reference TRBV7-3 and TRBJ1-1 gives the whole variable domain GAGVSQTPSNKVTEKGKYVELRCDPISGHTALYWYRQSLGQGPEFLIYFQGTGAADDSGLPNDRFFAVRPEGSVSTLKIQRTERGDSAVYLCASSLSGVGTEAFFGQGTRLTVV.

The chain links TRBV30 to TRBJ1-2; the D gene is possibly TRBD1 (6 bases). The CDR3 is 13 residues long. Trimming took 1 base from V and 5 from J, leaving 11 bases between them. CDR1 and CDR2 (germline): GTSNPN, SVGIG (reference sequence). The CDR3 loop is CAWSAQGGYGYTF. The CDR3 DNA is TGTGCCTGGAGTGCACAGGGCGGTTATGGCTACACCTTC.

This clone was counted between two and nine times. The chain is built from TRBV2 and TRBJ1-1; 8 bases are shared with TRBD1. After removal of 0 bases from V and 0 bases from J, the junction contained 0 bases not matched to a gene. The CDR3 has 15 residues. Looked up from germline, CDR1 is SNHLY and CDR2 is FYNNEI. CDR3 region: CASSEATGVNTEAFF. CDR3 coding DNA: TGTGCCAGCAGTGAAGCGACAGGGGTGAACACTGAAGCTTTCTTT.

The genes are TRBV11-3 and TRBJ1-1; D perhaps matches TRBD1 (6 bases). Germline V gives CDR1 SGHNT, CDR2 YENEEA. The germline V and J ends were trimmed by 5 bases and 3 bases, with 13 bases remaining between them. The CDR3 has 14 amino acids. This CDR3 reads CASSPQGRDTEAFF. The CDR3 DNA reads as TGTGCCAGCAGCCCACAGGGTCGGGACACTGAAGCTTTCTTT. The full variable domain, rest sourced from reference TRBV11-3 and TRBJ1-1, is EAGVVQSPRYKIIEKKQPVAFWCNPISGHNTLYWYLQNLGQGPELLIRYENEEAVDDSQLPKDRFSAERLKGVDSTLKIQPAELGDSAVYLCASSPQGRDTEAFFGQGTRLTVV.

The rearrangement links TRBV27 to TRBJ1-6; 8 bases match TRBD1. With V trimmed by 5 bases and J by 3 bases, 6 bases remained unmatched. CDR3 length: 16 residues. Germline CDR1 is MNHEY and CDR2 is SMNVEV (reference sequence). The CDR3 DNA follows: TGTGCCAGCAGTAGTACAGGGGGTTTCTATAATTCACCCCTCCACTTT. Translation: CASSSTGGFYNSPLHF.